Below are 18 T cell receptor beta chains sequenced from a single sample in a study of T-cell memory formation after mild COVID-19. TCRdb independently ran MiXCR on the 5' RACE reads; one entry per CDR3 protein. There are more than 80,000 distinct CDR3 sequences in the sample; over 15% occur only once, and 25% to 30% lies in the top ten. The sequencing input was PBMCs or a T cell subset sorted from them (not recorded which). The receptors come from an adult woman who had mild COVID-19 (a few samples of this study predate the infection). Cell type and time point are not known.

The chain uses TRBV20-1 and TRBJ2-7; D uncertain. CDR1 DFQATT and CDR2 SNEGSKA come from the germline V gene (reference sequence). V lost 7 bases and J 0 bases, leaving 10 bases between the germline ends. The length of the CDR3 is 12 residues. For the CDR3, the DNA is TGCAGTGTCGTTGTTCCCTCCTACGAGCAGTACTTC. It encodes CSVVVPSYEQYF.

This clonotype has only a few counts. V usage is TRBV29-1 and J usage is TRBJ2-7; D perhaps matches TRBD2 (6 bases). V shed 2 bases and J shed 2 bases, with 13 bases lying between them. The V gene's germline CDR1 is SQVTM and CDR2 ANQGSEA. The CDR3 has 14 amino acids. The CDR3 here is CSVEPGGSTYEQYF. CDR3 in DNA: TGCAGCGTTGAACCCGGGGGATCTACCTACGAGCAGTACTTC.

The chain is built from TRBV20-1 and TRBJ2-5; 11 bases fit TRBD2. The CDR3 loop spans 15 amino acids. Germline V CDR1 and CDR2: DFQATT, SNEGSKA (reference sequence). The junction had 3 bases not matched to a gene; V was cut back by 0 bases and J by 3 bases. The CDR3 region has the DNA TGCAGTGCTAGAGACCCACTAGCGGGGGAAGAGACCCAGTACTTC. It translates to CSARDPLAGEETQYF.

This chain joins TRBV7-6 and TRBJ2-1; 11 bases are a match to TRBD1. Germline CDR1 SGHVS, CDR2 FNYEAQ. The CDR3 has 21 amino acids. V dropped 4 bases and J dropped 4; count of bases not matched to a gene: 21. CDR3 in amino acids: CASSSWTGGEVKRGTYNEQFF. The DNA of the CDR3 is TGTGCCAGCAGCTCCTGGACAGGGGGCGAAGTTAAGCGGGGGACGTACAATGAGCAGTTCTTC. Using reference TRBV7-6 and TRBJ2-1 for the parts outside the CDR3, the full variable domain is GAGVSQSPRYKVTKRGQDVALRCDPISGHVSLYWYRQALGQGPEFLTYFNYEAQQDKSGLPNDRFSAERPEGSISTLTIQRTEQRDSAMYRCASSSWTGGEVKRGTYNEQFFGPGTRLTVL.

This clonotype is deemed medium-sized. This chain connects TRBV27 to TRBJ2-7, with TRBD1 matching over 7 bases. Per germline, CDR1 MNHEY and CDR2 SMNVEV (reference sequence). The CDR3 has 14 residues. J gave up 0 bases and V 8 bases, and 7 bases lay outside the gene matches. This chain's CDR3 is CASAGQASSYEQYF. CDR3 bases: TGTGCCAGCGCAGGACAGGCCTCCTCCTACGAGCAGTACTTC.

This clonotype is labeled as medium-sized. This chain joins TRBV27 and TRBJ2-1; D is undetermined. Germline lookup yields CDR1 MNHEY and CDR2 SMNVEV (reference sequence). This CDR3 has 14 amino acids. With 8 bases removed from V and 5 bases from J, the gap between germline ends came to 16 bases. The CDR3 here is CASGYGDGNNEQFF. Written as DNA, the CDR3 is TGTGCCAGCGGATACGGTGACGGAAACAATGAGCAGTTCTTC.

On this clonotype itself: Germline and junction disagree at one end, which may indicate a read error. This chain uses TRBV5-4 with TRBJ2-2; D possibly corresponds to TRBD1 (6 bases). Per germline, CDR1 SGHNT and CDR2 YYREEE (reference sequence). This CDR3 region has 17 residues. The CDR3 is CASSPALGAKITEELFF. The CDR3 bases are TGTGCCAGCAGCCCTGCTCTGGGGGCGAAAATAACCGAGGAGCTGTTTTTT.

The CDR3 reads CASSPRVGGGGEAFF. The CDR3 nucleotides read TGTGCCAGCAGCCCCCGGGTCGGAGGAGGGGGTGAAGCTTTCTTT. This chain connects TRBV7-9 to TRBJ1-1, with D possibly matching TRBD1 (6 bases). Germline loops: CDR1 SEHNR, CDR2 FQNEAQ (reference sequence). The V end lost 5 bases, the J end lost 7 bases, and 20 bases lay between the germline ends. The CDR3 runs to 15 residues.

The sample holds a few counts of this clonotype. The chain is built from TRBV29-1 and TRBJ2-3, with TRBD2 identical over 10 bases. There are 13 residues in the CDR3. Germline V gene sequence: CDR1 SQVTM, CDR2 ANQGSEA. V dropped 7 bases and J dropped 2; count of bases not matched to a gene: 3. The CDR3 here is CSGTSGPTDTQYF. The CDR3 coding sequence is TGCAGCGGGACTAGCGGACCCACAGATACGCAGTATTTT.

The CDR3 DNA follows: TGTGCCAGCAGTTCAGGGACAGGGGGCAACGAGCAGTACTTC. Amino acid sequence: CASSSGTGGNEQYF. The chain recombines TRBV12-3 or TRBV12-4 with TRBJ2-7; TRBD1 agrees at 12 bases. This CDR3 has 14 residues. Trimming removed 4 bases from V and 5 bases from J; junction bases left unmatched: 3.

There are many counts of this clonotype. V usage is TRBV5-1 and J usage is TRBJ2-1, with D possibly TRBD2 on 5 matching bases. The CDR3 has 15 residues. The V and J ends lost 4 bases and 2 bases respectively, with 13 bases between them. From germline, CDR1 is SGHRS and CDR2 YFSETQ. The CDR3 is CASSELMGAYNEQFF. The CDR3 nucleotides are TGCGCCAGCAGCGAACTCATGGGAGCCTACAATGAGCAGTTCTTC.

This clonotype is hyperexpanded. This sequence joins TRBV12-3 or TRBV12-4 and TRBJ1-2, with a possible D match to TRBD1 (6 bases). The germline V and J ends were trimmed by 6 bases and 4 bases, with 18 bases remaining between them. The CDR3 runs 15 residues. CDR3 amino acids: CASSSDRKPSYGYTF. The CDR3 DNA follows: TGTGCCAGCAGCTCCGACAGGAAACCCTCCTATGGCTACACCTTC.

V gene TRBV7-6 combines with J gene TRBJ2-1; D may correspond to TRBD1 or TRBD2 (5 bases each). V was pared by 8 bases and J by 4 bases, with 15 bases between. The CDR3 is 14 amino acids. Germline V gene sequence: CDR1 SGHVS, CDR2 FNYEAQ. The CDR3 region has the DNA TGTGCCAGCGGGGCGGGCGAAGCTTACAATGAGCAGTTCTTC. Translating gives CASGAGEAYNEQFF.

This clonotype was seen a few times. The V call is TRBV20-1, the J call TRBJ2-7; D possibly uses TRBD1 or TRBD2 (5 bases each). CDR1 is DFQATT, CDR2 SNEGSKA, per germline (reference sequence). The CDR3 covers 16 residues. V lost 0 bases to trimming and J lost 0 bases, with 15 bases between them. In DNA, the CDR3 is TGCAGTGCTAGAGATCGGGACGGGATAAGCTCCTACGAGCAGTACTTC. Translating it yields CSARDRDGISSYEQYF.

Ten or more counts support this clonotype. The gene calls are TRBV7-8 and TRBJ1-2; D is unclear. The CDR3 length is 13 residues. The V end was cut by 1 base, the J end by 4 bases, with 7 bases between. The germline V gene has CDR1 SGHVS and CDR2 FQNEAQ. This CDR3 is CASSLGYTYGYTF. The CDR3, as DNA: TGTGCCAGCAGCTTAGGTTACACCTATGGCTACACCTTC. The full variable domain, rest sourced from reference TRBV7-8 and TRBJ1-2, is GAGVSQSPRYKVAKRGQDVALRCDPISGHVSLFWYQQALGQGPEFLTYFQNEAQLDKSGLPSDRFFAERPEGSVSTLKIQRTQQEDSAVYLCASSLGYTYGYTFGSGTRLTVV.

The V and J genes are TRBV4-1 and TRBJ2-3; D perhaps matches TRBD2 (6 bases). CDR1 is MGHRA and CDR2 is YSYEKL in the germline V gene. The CDR3 totals 15 residues. V dropped 8 bases and J dropped 2 bases, with 17 bases sitting between them. The chain's CDR3 is CASATILAVTDTQYF. As DNA, the CDR3 is TGCGCCAGCGCTACGATACTAGCCGTCACAGATACGCAGTATTTT.

This clonotype has just a few counts. The chain carries TRBV15 and TRBJ1-1; tentatively, D is TRBD1 (6 bases). Trimming cost V 4 bases and J 1 base, with 10 bases left between them. CDR1 and CDR2 from the germline V gene are LNHNV and YYDKDF (reference sequence). The CDR3 is made up of 14 amino acids. The CDR3 DNA reads TGTGCCACCAGCACCCTGACAGGGAACACTGAAGCTTTCTTT. Residues: CATSTLTGNTEAFF.

Only a few counts were recorded for this clonotype. V gene TRBV7-6 combines with J gene TRBJ1-2, with 8 bases matching TRBD1. This CDR3 has 17 amino acids. Germline V gene data show CDR1 as SGHVS and CDR2 as FNYEAQ. J lost 1 base, V lost 1 base, and 8 bases had no gene match. The CDR3 DNA reads as TGTGCCAGCAGCTTAGGGCCAGGGGGCTACGATAACTATGGCTACACCTTC. As protein: CASSLGPGGYDNYGYTF.